The clone carrying this T cell receptor beta chain was observed a few times. Its antigen is undetermined. From approximately 430 ng of RNA, a library with molecular barcoded alpha/delta and beta/gamma adaptors was made. Via MiXCR, TCRdb re-called the reads, giving one row per CDR3 protein. The sample lists roughly 130,000 distinct CDR3 sequences, 13% occurring once. This record belongs to a study of read filtering for tumor transcriptome and immune sequencing. Overall study findings and caveats: The CD138-negative fraction was mixed bone marrow immune cells, not pure T cells.

Sampling of bone marrow took place during active disease in every patient. This CDR3 has 17 residues. V was cut by 4 bases and J by 3 bases, with 19 bases left in between. Germline CDR1 reads KGHDR; CDR2 reads SFDVKD. The chain carries TRBV24-1 and TRBJ2-3, with D perhaps matching TRBD1 or TRBD2 (5 bases each). This TCR was sampled from a donor aged 40 or over with multiple myeloma. The sample comprised a population of CD138-negative cells sorted from bone marrow. CDR3 nucleotide sequence: TGTGCCACCAGTGACCCGGGACCCCGATCTCCGACAGATACGCAGTATTTT. It translates to CATSDPGPRSPTDTQYF.